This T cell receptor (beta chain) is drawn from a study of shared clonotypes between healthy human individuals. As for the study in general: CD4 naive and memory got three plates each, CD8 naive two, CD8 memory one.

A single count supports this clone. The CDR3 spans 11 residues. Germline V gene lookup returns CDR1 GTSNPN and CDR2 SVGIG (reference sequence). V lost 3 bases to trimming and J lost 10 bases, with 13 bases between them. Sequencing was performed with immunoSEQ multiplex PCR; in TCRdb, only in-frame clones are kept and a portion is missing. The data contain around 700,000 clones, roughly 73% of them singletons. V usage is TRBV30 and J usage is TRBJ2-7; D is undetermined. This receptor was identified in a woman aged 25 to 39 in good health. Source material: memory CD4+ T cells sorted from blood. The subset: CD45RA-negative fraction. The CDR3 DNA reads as TGTGCCTGGAGAAACGGACCGATCCAGTACTTC. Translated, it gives CAWRNGPIQYF.